This T cell receptor (beta chain) was identified during a study of cytomegalovirus exposure and HLA in healthy donors. Study-wide background: The approximately 670 first-cohort repertoires shared a platform with the approximately 110 validation repertoires, as reported in a later analysis. Study-level results: Most TCRs appeared rarely, but some public TCRs recurred in many donors. The study recorded over 150 TCR beta chains that were cytomegalovirus-associated.

This clone was seen once. Its antigen is currently unknown. Using immunoSEQ multiplex PCR, the repertoire was profiled, and TCRdb retains in-frame clones only, with some absent. Among 110,000 or so clones listed, around 88% were seen once. Germline values: CDR1 SEHNR, CDR2 FQNEAQ (reference sequence). After removal of 5 bases from V and 2 bases from J, the junction contained 5 bases not matched to a gene. This CDR3 spans 15 amino acids. The sample taken for sequencing was PBMCs. The TCR sequence derives from a man aged 18 to 30 in good health and CMV-seronegative. The chain employs TRBV7-9 and TRBJ2-3; 9 bases fit TRBD1. This CDR3 reads CASSLGQGLTDTQYF. CDR3 bases: TGTGCCAGCAGCCTGGGACAGGGACTCACAGATACGCAGTATTTT.